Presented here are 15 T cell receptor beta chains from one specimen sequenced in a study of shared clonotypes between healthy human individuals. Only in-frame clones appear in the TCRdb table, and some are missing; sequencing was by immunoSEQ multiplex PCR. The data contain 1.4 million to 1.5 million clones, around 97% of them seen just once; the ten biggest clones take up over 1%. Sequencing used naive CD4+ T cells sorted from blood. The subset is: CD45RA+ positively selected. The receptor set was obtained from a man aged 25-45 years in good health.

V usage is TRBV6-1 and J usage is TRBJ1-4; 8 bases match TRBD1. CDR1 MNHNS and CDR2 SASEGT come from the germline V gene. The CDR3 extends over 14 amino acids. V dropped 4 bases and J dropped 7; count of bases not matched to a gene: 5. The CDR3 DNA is TGTGCCAGCAGTGCAGACAGGGGCGGTGAAAAACTGTTTTTT. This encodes CASSADRGGEKLFF.

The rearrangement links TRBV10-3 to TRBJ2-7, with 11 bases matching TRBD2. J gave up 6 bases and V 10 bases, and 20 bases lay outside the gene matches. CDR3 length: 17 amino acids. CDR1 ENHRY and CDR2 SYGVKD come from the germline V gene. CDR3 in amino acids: CATGTGTSGNLLREQYF. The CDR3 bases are TGTGCCACCGGGACAGGGACTAGCGGAAATCTCTTACGCGAGCAGTACTTC.

The CDR3 here is CASSQESGYTEAFF. CDR3 DNA sequence: TGCGCCAGCAGCCAAGAAAGTGGATACACTGAAGCTTTCTTT. The chain recombines TRBV4-3 with TRBJ1-1; D remains ambiguous. Germline assignment: CDR1 LGHNA and CDR2 YSLEER. CDR3 length: 14 residues. Trimming took off 0 bases at V and 3 bases at J, with 8 bases between the two ends.

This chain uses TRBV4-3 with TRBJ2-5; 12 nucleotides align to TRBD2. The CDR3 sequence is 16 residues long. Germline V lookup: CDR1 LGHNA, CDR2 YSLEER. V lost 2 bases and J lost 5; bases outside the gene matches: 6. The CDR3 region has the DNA TGCGCCAGCAGCCAAACCGGACTAGCGGGGTCGGAGACCCAGTACTTC. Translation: CASSQTGLAGSETQYF.

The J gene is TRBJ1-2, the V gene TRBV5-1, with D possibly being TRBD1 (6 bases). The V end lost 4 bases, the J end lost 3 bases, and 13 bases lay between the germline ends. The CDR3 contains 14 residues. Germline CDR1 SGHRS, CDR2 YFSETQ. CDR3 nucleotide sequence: TGCGCCAGCAGCCCTTCAGGGGAGCACTATGGCTACACCTTC. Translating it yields CASSPSGEHYGYTF.

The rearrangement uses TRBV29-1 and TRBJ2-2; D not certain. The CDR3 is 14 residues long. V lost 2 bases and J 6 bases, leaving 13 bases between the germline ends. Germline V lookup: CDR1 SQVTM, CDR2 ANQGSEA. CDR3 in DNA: TGCAGCGTTGAATTGTGGGCCAACCCCGGGGAGCTGTTTTTT. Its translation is CSVELWANPGELFF.

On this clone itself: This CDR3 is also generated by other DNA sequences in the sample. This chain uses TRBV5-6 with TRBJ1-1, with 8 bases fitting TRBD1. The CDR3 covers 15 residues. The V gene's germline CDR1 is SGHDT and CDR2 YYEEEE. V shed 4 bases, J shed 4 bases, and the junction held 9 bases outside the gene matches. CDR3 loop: CASSLRRGLGTEAFF. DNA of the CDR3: TGTGCCAGCAGCCTACGCAGGGGGCTGGGCACTGAAGCTTTCTTT.

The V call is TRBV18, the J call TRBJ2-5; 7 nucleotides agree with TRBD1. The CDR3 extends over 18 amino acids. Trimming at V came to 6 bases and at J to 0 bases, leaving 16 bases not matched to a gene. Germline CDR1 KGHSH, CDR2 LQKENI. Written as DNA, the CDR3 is TGTGCCAGCTCTTTCCGACAGGGTGACTCTTGGTACCAAGAGACCCAGTACTTC. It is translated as CASSFRQGDSWYQETQYF.

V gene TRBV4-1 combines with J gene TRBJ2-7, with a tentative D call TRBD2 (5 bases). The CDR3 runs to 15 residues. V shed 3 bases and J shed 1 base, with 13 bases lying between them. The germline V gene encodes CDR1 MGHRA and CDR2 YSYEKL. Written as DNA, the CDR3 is TGCGCCAGCAGCCATCTAGGGAGTGTGTCCTACGAGCAGTACTTC. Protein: CASSHLGSVSYEQYF.

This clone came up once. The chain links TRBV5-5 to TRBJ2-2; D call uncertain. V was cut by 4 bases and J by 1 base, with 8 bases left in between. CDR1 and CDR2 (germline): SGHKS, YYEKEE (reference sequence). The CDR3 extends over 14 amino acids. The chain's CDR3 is CASSVGVNTGELFF. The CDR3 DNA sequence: TGTGCCAGCAGCGTAGGAGTGAACACCGGGGAGCTGTTTTTT.

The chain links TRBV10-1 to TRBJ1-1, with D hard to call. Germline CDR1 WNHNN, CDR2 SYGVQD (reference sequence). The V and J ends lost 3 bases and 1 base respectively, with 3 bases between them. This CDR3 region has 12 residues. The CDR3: CASSDWNTEAFF. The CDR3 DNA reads TGCGCCAGCAGTGATTGGAACACTGAAGCTTTCTTT.

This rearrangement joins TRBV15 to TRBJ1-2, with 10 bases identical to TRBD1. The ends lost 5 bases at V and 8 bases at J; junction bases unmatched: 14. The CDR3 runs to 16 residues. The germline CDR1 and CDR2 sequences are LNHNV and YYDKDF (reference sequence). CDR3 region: CATSSKRVGTGVGYTF. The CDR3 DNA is TGTGCCACCAGCTCGAAGAGGGTGGGGACAGGGGTCGGCTACACCTTC.

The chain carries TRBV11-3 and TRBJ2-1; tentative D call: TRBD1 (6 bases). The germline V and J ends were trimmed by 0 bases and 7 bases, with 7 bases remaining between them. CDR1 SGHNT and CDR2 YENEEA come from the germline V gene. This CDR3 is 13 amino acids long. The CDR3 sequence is CASSLEQGNEQFF. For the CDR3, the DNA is TGTGCCAGCAGCTTAGAACAGGGAAATGAGCAGTTCTTC.

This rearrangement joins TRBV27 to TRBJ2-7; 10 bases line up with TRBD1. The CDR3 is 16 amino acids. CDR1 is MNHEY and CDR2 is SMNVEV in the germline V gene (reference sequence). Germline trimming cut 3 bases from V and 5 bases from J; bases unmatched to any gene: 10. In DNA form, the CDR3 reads TGTGCCAGCAGTTTGGCGAGGGGACAGGGGACCAACGAGCAGTACTTC. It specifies CASSLARGQGTNEQYF.

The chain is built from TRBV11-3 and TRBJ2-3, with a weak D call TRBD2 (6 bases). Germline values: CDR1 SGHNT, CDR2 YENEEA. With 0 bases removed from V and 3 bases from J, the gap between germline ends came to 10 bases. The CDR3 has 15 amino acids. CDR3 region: CASSLDGSGTDTQYF. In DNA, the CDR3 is TGTGCCAGCAGCTTAGACGGGAGTGGGACAGATACGCAGTATTTT.